The clone carrying this T cell receptor beta chain was seen only once. This CDR3 contains 15 residues. Germline values: CDR1 SGDLS, CDR2 YYNGEE. J was trimmed by 0 bases and V by 0 bases; bases with no gene match: 0. Clones were read by immunoSEQ multiplex PCR, and TCRdb kept only the in-frame ones, dropping some. Found here are just over 90,000 clones, 94% of them singletons; the top ten hold over 2.5%. This sample is drawn from a study of OX40 agonist ivuxolimab in advanced cancers. Whole-study context: Intravenous ivuxolimab at 0.01 to 10 mg/kg was given to patients every 2 weeks.

The TCR sequence derives from an adult with an advanced solid tumor such as melanoma, head and neck, liver or kidney cancer. The chain links TRBV9 to TRBJ2-1; 7 nucleotides match TRBD2. Sequenced material: CD4+ or CD8+ T cells sorted from blood, taken in a trial of the OX40 agonist ivuxolimab. CDR3 DNA: TGTGCCAGCAGCGTAGCGGGGGGCTCCTACAATGAGCAGTTCTTC. Translation gives CASSVAGGSYNEQFF.